This paragraph reports one T cell receptor beta chain. Its antigen remains undetermined. Base-call qualities are not available, and no considerably larger clone is one nucleotide away. TCR CDR3 regions were amplified from genomic DNA by multiplex PCR using the deep immunoSEQ assay. Extracted genomic DNA from each cell subset was distributed evenly across all wells of several immunoSEQ 96-well plates, and each plate was treated as a replicate. For unsorted PBMC, 300 ng of genomic DNA, equivalent to about 30,000 T cell genomes, went into each replicate PCR. Genomic DNA from unsorted PBMC was sequenced over ten immunoSEQ deep assay plates. Purified libraries were quantified with a Qubit 3.0 fluorometer, sized on a Bioanalyzer 2100, and re-quantified with the KAPA Library Quantification kit. Every immunoSEQ 96-well plate was sequenced on a separate single-read 150-cycle Illumina NextSeq 550 flow cell. On the study's bioinformatics: The immunoSEQ output contained only junctional sequences without quality scores, so filtering could not match that applied to full-length reads. To assign V/J genes and CDR3, sequences were annotated using PyIR, a Python wrapper for IgBLAST v1.9, with IMGT germline references. Reads were filtered out if the reads had weak V/J assignments (E-value above 1e-6), no CDR3, stop codons, out-of-frame junctions, or ambiguous translated residues. V3J clonotypes were defined as sequences sharing the same inferred V gene, J gene, and CDR3 amino acid sequence. Percentage overlap between repertoires was calculated by dividing the number of shared unique clonotypes by the size of the smaller repertoire. Richness of each repertoire was evaluated using RTK rarefaction, the Chao1 estimator, and Recon v2.1 estimates of unobserved clonotypes. TCRdb mirrors the immuneACCESS table, restricted to in-frame sequences. Some clones are absent from its copies; in checked studies, under half trace to an unresolved V gene, and the reason for the others is unknown. V and J calls and clone size come straight from that table; D and trimming were deduced from the DNA. The sample contains about 460,000 clones, 77% of them found a single time. The top ten constitute around 13% of the sample.

The source of the sample is a study of shared clonotypes between healthy human individuals (dated by TCRdb to the early 2020s). Study-level background: The cohort comprised a couple of women and a few men aged 18 to 49 years. Blood TCR repertoires of about 5 healthy adults were deeply sequenced to estimate repertoire size and the extent of clonotype sharing between individuals. To increase sequencing depth and limit assay-specific biases, TCR repertoire library preparation and sequencing were carried out by different laboratories using diverse techniques. Between about 0.85 and 9.5 billion PBMCs per donor were obtained by leukapheresis. Overall study outcomes, separate from this receptor: Sampling was limited to blood, and TCR repertoires in tissue likely differ from TCR repertoires in blood. Pairwise subsampling led to the expectation that sequencing depth would affect the degree of clonotype sharing among donors. The genetic and exposure-history diversity represented was limited by the small number of donors.

Donors were healthy HIV-negative adults with no recently reported acute infections or vaccinations. Every donor was a Caucasian adult living in Nashville, Tennessee, USA. For unsorted samples, tens of millions of PBMCs were counted and genomic DNA was extracted with the QIAamp DNA Blood Mini kit. Blood was collected by leukapheresis, and PBMCs were isolated by Ficoll-Histopaque density gradient centrifugation and then cryopreserved in liquid nitrogen vapor phase. Sequences LNHDA (CDR1) and SQIVND (CDR2) are obtained from the germline V gene (reference sequence). Germline trimming amounts to 3 bases on V and 4 bases on J, with 4 as the count of junction bases outside the gene matches. The CDR3 covers 14 residues, taking in both the cysteine and the phenylalanine. Of the read, only the CDR3 DNA is kept; its 42 bases are in frame from base 1.

The sequencing input was PBMCs. The chain is encoded by TRBV19 joined to TRBJ2-7; TRBD2 matches 9 bases in the middle. This clonotype was obtained from a woman aged 40 to 50 in good health. Some clones in this sample may be carry-over from other donors' samples. This receptor has the CDR3 CASSISGSRYEQYF. The sequence in DNA is TGTGCCAGTAGTATTAGCGGGAGTAGGTACGAGCAGTACTTC.